One and the same sample provided the 16 T cell receptor beta chains below, sequenced in a study of regulatory T cells in long-lasting Graves disease. Investigators prepared the TCR beta libraries by applying iRepertoire HTBI primers and Arm-PCR of CDR3 regions. A single record per CDR3 protein comes from TCRdb applying MiXCR to the multiplex PCR reads. The profile shows over 650,000 distinct CDR3 sequences, about 32% of them singletons. Indicated time point: persistent/refractory GD, antithyroid drugs over 5 years with positive TRAb. TCR sequences were obtained from RNA taken from PBMCs. Sequencing was performed on peripheral blood mononuclear cells (PBMCs), taken when the disease was refractory, from a patient treated with antithyroid drugs. The source of these receptors is a female donor with Graves disease.

In DNA form, the CDR3 reads TGCAGCGGAGCCCCGACAGCCGCGGTTGACACTGAAGCTTTCTTT. Translating it yields CSGAPTAAVDTEAFF. The rearrangement uses TRBV29-1 and TRBJ1-1; the D gene is possibly TRBD1 (5 bases). This CDR3 region has 15 residues. V lost 7 bases and J 3 bases, leaving 21 bases between the germline ends. CDR1 is SQVTM, CDR2 ANQGSEA, per germline.

This clonotype was counted only a few times. The J gene is TRBJ1-6, the V gene TRBV5-1; 12 nucleotides line up with TRBD1. CDR1 is SGHRS and CDR2 is YFSETQ in the germline V gene. The CDR3 is 20 amino acids. Germline trimming cut 2 bases from V and 6 bases from J; bases unmatched to any gene: 15. The CDR3 here is CASSFGASGTGQGANSPLHF. Here the CDR3 DNA reads TGCGCCAGCAGCTTTGGGGCGTCAGGCACGGGACAGGGGGCTAATTCACCCCTCCACTTT.

The V and J genes are TRBV3-1 and TRBJ2-7, with D maybe TRBD1 (5 bases). CDR3 length: 13 residues. Germline CDR1 reads LGHDT; CDR2 reads YNNKEL (reference sequence). Trimming took 1 base from V and 5 from J, leaving 9 bases between them. The CDR3 sequence: CASSQVAGNEQYF. The CDR3 nucleotides are TGTGCCAGCAGCCAAGTCGCAGGGAACGAGCAGTACTTC.

V usage is TRBV5-1 and J usage is TRBJ1-4; D remains ambiguous. V was pared by 4 bases and J by 6 bases, with 13 bases between. The CDR3 extends over 14 amino acids. CDR1 and CDR2 (germline): SGHRS, YFSETQ. Written as DNA, the CDR3 is TGCGCCAGCAGCAGATGGACGGAGGATGAAAAACTGTTTTTT. Its translation is CASSRWTEDEKLFF. Full variable domain (rest looked up from reference TRBV5-1 and TRBJ1-4): KAGVTQTPRYLIKTRGQQVTLSCSPISGHRSVSWYQQTPGQGLQFLFEYFSETQRNKGNFPGRFSGRQFSNSRSEMNVSTLELGDSALYLCASSRWTEDEKLFFGSGTQLSVL.

This clonotype was seen only a few times. The chain joins TRBV9 to TRBJ1-6; TRBD1 agrees at 7 bases. Trimming removed 0 bases from V and 10 bases from J; junction bases left unmatched: 7. This CDR3 is built from 15 residues. Germline V gene data show CDR1 as SGDLS and CDR2 as YYNGEE. CDR3 DNA: TGTGCCAGCAGCGTAGTAGCGACAGGGAGATCACCCCTCCACTTT. Amino acids: CASSVVATGRSPLHF.

The rearrangement joins TRBV4-1 to TRBJ1-2; 9 bases fit TRBD1. The CDR3 loop spans 16 amino acids. After removal of 2 bases from V and 4 bases from J, the junction contained 8 bases not matched to a gene. CDR1 and CDR2 (germline): MGHRA, YSYEKL. Here the CDR3 reads CASSQRQGVLGYGYTF. The CDR3 DNA follows: TGCGCCAGCAGCCAACGACAGGGGGTATTGGGCTATGGCTACACCTTC.

This clonotype was recorded a few times. The chain has TRBV6-1 and TRBJ2-1, with TRBD2 matching 8 bases. The CDR3 is 15 amino acids. CDR1 and CDR2 from the germline V gene are MNHNS and SASEGT. Losses at the gene ends were 5 bases for V and 7 bases for J; bases not matched to a gene: 10. CDR3: CASSPGTSGRNEQFF. Written as DNA, the CDR3 is TGTGCCAGCAGTCCGGGGACTAGTGGGAGAAATGAGCAGTTCTTC.

This sequence joins TRBV19 and TRBJ1-5; D unresolved. The CDR3 is made up of 14 amino acids. V gave up 7 bases and J gave up 1 base, with 11 bases separating them. Per the germline V gene, CDR1 is LNHDA and CDR2 is SQIVND (reference sequence). As DNA, the CDR3 is TGTGCCAGTACCGGATTGAAGAGCAATCAGCCCCAGCATTTT. Residues: CASTGLKSNQPQHF.

The rearrangement uses TRBV6-5 and TRBJ1-1, with D unresolved. The CDR3 extends over 17 amino acids. Trimming shortened V by 2 bases and J by 1 base, and 17 bases separated the two germline ends. Germline CDR1 and CDR2: MNHEY and SVGAGI. The CDR3 nucleotides are TGTGCCAGCAGTTACGACGCCTCGCAGAGTTGGAACACTGAAGCTTTCTTT. Protein product: CASSYDASQSWNTEAFF.

This clonotype appeared a few times. The V gene is TRBV7-9, the J gene TRBJ1-1; D is ambiguous. This CDR3 has 14 amino acids. Germline assignment: CDR1 SEHNR and CDR2 FQNEAQ (reference sequence). Between the trimmed V and J ends, which lost 8 bases and 1 base, there was a span of 14 bases. The CDR3 DNA reads as TGTGCCAGCGATAGAAGACAACCGAACACTGAAGCTTTCTTT. Translated: CASDRRQPNTEAFF.

There are many counts of this clonotype. The chain joins TRBV20-1 to TRBJ2-5; 10 bases are a match to TRBD2. Trimming took 4 bases from V and 3 from J; bases not matched to a gene: 8. In germline, CDR1 is DFQATT, CDR2 SNEGSKA (reference sequence). CDR3 size: 15 residues. Here the CDR3 DNA reads TGCAGTGCTACTGATAGCGGGAGGCCCGAAGAGACCCAGTACTTC. The encoded protein is CSATDSGRPEETQYF.

This chain connects TRBV5-1 to TRBJ2-7; D is perhaps TRBD1 (6 bases). V lost 0 bases and J lost 2, with 12 bases in between. The CDR3 is 15 amino acids. In germline, CDR1 is SGHRS, CDR2 YFSETQ. Written as DNA, the CDR3 is TGCGCCAGCAGCTTGGTTGGGACATCGGCCTACGAGCAGTACTTC. Translating it yields CASSLVGTSAYEQYF.

This rearrangement joins TRBV6-2 or TRBV6-3 to TRBJ1-1; TRBD1 aligns across 8 bases. Trimming removed 6 bases from V and 0 bases from J; junction bases left unmatched: 6. CDR3 length: 15 amino acids. Germline lookup yields CDR1 MNHEY and CDR2 SVGEGT. Here the CDR3 DNA reads TGTGCCAGCAGCATAGGGACAGGCGTGAACACTGAAGCTTTCTTT. Its protein product is CASSIGTGVNTEAFF.

The chain recombines TRBV4-1 with TRBJ2-7; 7 nucleotides agree with TRBD1. The CDR3 is 13 residues long. V shed 3 bases, J shed 6 bases, and the junction held 5 bases outside the gene matches. Germline V lookup: CDR1 MGHRA, CDR2 YSYEKL. The CDR3 loop reads CASSQGQSLEQYF. Here the CDR3 DNA reads TGCGCCAGCAGCCAGGGACAGTCCCTCGAGCAGTACTTC.

V is TRBV9 and J is TRBJ2-7; 11 nucleotides match TRBD2. There are 16 residues in the CDR3. V gave up 4 bases and J gave up 4 bases; unmatched junction bases: 10. Germline-derived CDR1 and CDR2 are SGDLS and YYNGEE. In nucleotides, the CDR3 is TGTGCCAGCAGCCCCCGACTAGCGGGATCCCTATACGAGCAGTACTTC. Amino acid sequence: CASSPRLAGSLYEQYF.

A remark on this clonotype: With only one base between it and a far larger clone, this is likely a read error. The genes are TRBV6-2 or TRBV6-3 and TRBJ2-7; no firm D call. CDR1 is MNHEY, CDR2 SVGEGT, per germline. The germline V and J ends were trimmed by 6 bases and 4 bases, with 4 bases remaining between them. The CDR3 extends over 10 amino acids. In nucleotides, the CDR3 is TGTGCCAGCAGGGAGTACGAGCAGTACTTC. Its protein is CASREYEQYF.